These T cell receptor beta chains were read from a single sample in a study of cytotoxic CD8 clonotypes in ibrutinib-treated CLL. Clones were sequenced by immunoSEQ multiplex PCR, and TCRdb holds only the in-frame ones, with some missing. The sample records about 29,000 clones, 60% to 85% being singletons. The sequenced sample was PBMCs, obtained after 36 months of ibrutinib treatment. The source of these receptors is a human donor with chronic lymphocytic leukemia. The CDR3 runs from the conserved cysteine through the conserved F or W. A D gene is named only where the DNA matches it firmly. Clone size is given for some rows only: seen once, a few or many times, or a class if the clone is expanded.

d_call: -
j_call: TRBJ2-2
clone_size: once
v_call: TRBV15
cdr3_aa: CATSIGLKDTGELFF
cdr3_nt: TGTGCCACCAGCATAGGTTTAAAGGACACCGGGGAGCTGTTTTTT

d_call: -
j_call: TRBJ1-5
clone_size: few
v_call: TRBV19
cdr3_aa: CASSIEPSNNQPQHF
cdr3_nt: TGTGCCAGTAGTATAGAACCCAGCAACAATCAGCCCCAGCATTTT

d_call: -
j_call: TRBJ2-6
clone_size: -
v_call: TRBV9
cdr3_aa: CASSVEEGGMYSGANVLTF
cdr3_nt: TGTGCCAGCAGCGTAGAGGAGGGGGGAATGTACTCTGGGGCCAACGTCCTGACTTTC

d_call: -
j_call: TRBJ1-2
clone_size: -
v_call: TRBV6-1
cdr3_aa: CASSEAQLGYSNYGYTF
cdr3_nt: TGTGCCAGCAGTGAAGCCCAATTAGGATATTCTAACTATGGCTACACCTTC

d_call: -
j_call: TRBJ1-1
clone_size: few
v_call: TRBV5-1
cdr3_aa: CASSLNAEAFF
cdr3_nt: TGCGCCAGCAGCTTGAACGCTGAAGCTTTCTTT

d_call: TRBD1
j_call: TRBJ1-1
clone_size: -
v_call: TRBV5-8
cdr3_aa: CASSPTGLITEAFF
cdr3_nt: TGTGCCAGCAGTCCGACAGGGTTGATCACTGAAGCTTTCTTT

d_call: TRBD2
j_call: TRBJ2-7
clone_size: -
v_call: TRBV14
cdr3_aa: CASSQDLASGGIYEQYF
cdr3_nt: TGTGCCAGCAGCCAAGATCTCGCTAGCGGGGGGATCTACGAGCAGTACTTC

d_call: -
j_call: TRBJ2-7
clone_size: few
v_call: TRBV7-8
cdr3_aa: CASSLTETSYEQYF
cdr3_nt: TGTGCCAGCAGCTTAACCGAGACCTCCTACGAGCAGTACTTC

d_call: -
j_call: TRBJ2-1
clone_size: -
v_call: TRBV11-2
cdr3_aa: CASSPGTSSNEQFF
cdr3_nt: TGTGCCAGCAGCCCCGGGACTTCTTCCAATGAGCAGTTCTTC

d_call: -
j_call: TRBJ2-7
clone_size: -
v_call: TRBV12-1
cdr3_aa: CASRCRAGVYEQYF
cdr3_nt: TGTGCCAGCAGGTGTAGGGCAGGGGTCTACGAGCAGTACTTC

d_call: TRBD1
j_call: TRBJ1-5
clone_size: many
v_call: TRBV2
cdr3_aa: CASSGGQSNQPQHF
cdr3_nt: TGTGCCAGCAGTGGGGGACAGAGTAATCAGCCCCAGCATTTT

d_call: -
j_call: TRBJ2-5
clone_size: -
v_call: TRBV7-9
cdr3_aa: CASRLDSTQETQYF
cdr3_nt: TGTGCCAGCAGACTTGACAGTACCCAAGAGACCCAGTACTTC

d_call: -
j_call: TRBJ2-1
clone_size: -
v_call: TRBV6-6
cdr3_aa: CASSYQGYNEQFF
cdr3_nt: TGTGCCAGCAGTTACCAGGGCTACAATGAGCAGTTCTTC

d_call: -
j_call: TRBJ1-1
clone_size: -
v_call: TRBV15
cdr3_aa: CATSRDSWQGNTEAFF
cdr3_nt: TGTGCCACCAGCAGAGATTCGTGGCAGGGGAACACTGAAGCTTTCTTT

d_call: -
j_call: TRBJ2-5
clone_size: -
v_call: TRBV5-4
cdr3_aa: CASKRGSKETQYF
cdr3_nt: TGTGCCAGCAAACGGGGGTCAAAAGAGACCCAGTACTTC